Below, 23 T cell receptor beta chains from the same sample are listed, as sequenced in a study of CD8+ T cells in alopecia areata. Using CD4, CD8alpha, NKG2D, NKG2ACE and other markers, pooled cutaneous lymph node cells were sorted. The sequencing template was cDNA reverse transcribed from extracted RNA. TCRdb's copy holds only in-frame clones and misses some; the assay was immunoSEQ multiplex PCR. This sample carries around 300,000 clones, none of them present only once. The material sequenced was CD4+ T cells sorted from a lymph node. The receptors originated from a C3H/HeJ mouse with alopecia areata. Strain haplotype (MHC): H2-k.

As for this clone: Gene labels here are mouse ones. Partial CDR3 DNA: TGTGCCAGCAGTATGATGGTAAACCAAGAC. Protein product: CASSMMVNQD. The full-length CDR3 reads as CASSMMVNQDTQYF. V usage is TRBV19 and J usage is TRBJ2-5; unclear D gene. The sequence runs out 4 residues before the end of the CDR3; the remainder is reconstructed from the germline J gene. CDR3 size: 14 residues. Germline loops: CDR1 FNHDT, CDR2 SITEND (reference sequence). V lost 2 bases and J 0 bases, leaving 7 bases between the germline ends.

This clone was picked up a small number of times. Gene labels here are mouse ones. Read data end 4 residues before the CDR3 end; the end is taken from the germline J gene. The chain carries TRBV4 and TRBJ2-7; D remains unclear. CDR3 length: 13 residues. The V and J ends lost 4 bases and 2 bases respectively, with 9 bases between them. Germline V CDR1 and CDR2: LGHDT, YNNKQL (reference sequence). CDR3 bases read: TGTGCCAGCAGCTCAGGCTTTACCTAT. It translates to CASSSGFTY. The full CDR3 is CASSSGFTYEQYF.

As for this clone: Each gene name is a mouse one. Sequencing ends 4 residues short of the CDR3 end; the germline J gene provides the rest. The chain couples TRBV13-3 to TRBJ2-4; 12 nucleotides align to TRBD2. The CDR3 is 16 residues long. Germline lookup yields CDR1 NNHDY and CDR2 SYVADS. CDR3 bases read: TGTGCCAGCAGTGCAAGGACTGGGGGGGAAGAAAAC. It yields the protein CASSARTGGEEN. The whole CDR3 sequence is CASSARTGGEENTLYF.

This clone was detected a few times. Genes here carry mouse names. The read is 4 residues too short to cover the CDR3 end, so that end is filled in from the germline J gene. This chain joins TRBV5 and TRBJ2-7; 7 nucleotides match TRBD2. The CDR3 loop spans 16 amino acids. Germline assignment: CDR1 LGHNA and CDR2 YNLKQL (reference sequence). V was clipped by 0 bases and J by 0 bases; unmatched bases: 5. The sequenced part of the CDR3 DNA is TGTGCCAGCAGCCAAGATGGGGGGAGGAGCTCCTAT. Protein product: CASSQDGGRSSY. The CDR3 as a whole reads CASSQDGGRSSYEQYF.

On this clone itself: Gene names refer to mouse genes. The read terminates 4 residues before the CDR3 end, so the remaining end is supplied by the germline J gene. V gene TRBV1 combines with J gene TRBJ2-4; the D gene is possibly TRBD2 (7 bases). The germline V and J ends were trimmed by 1 base and 0 bases, with 11 bases remaining between them. CDR1 is NSQYPW and CDR2 is LRSPGD in the germline V gene (reference sequence). This CDR3 has 16 amino acids. The CDR3 bases that were read are TGCACCTGCAGTGCAGGGGGGGCCCTTAGTCAAAAC. Translating it yields CTCSAGGALSQN. The full CDR3 sequence reads CTCSAGGALSQNTLYF.

This clone was seen at least ten times. Genes here carry mouse names. The missing CDR3 end, 4 residues past where the read stops, is filled in from the germline J gene. This rearrangement joins TRBV17 to TRBJ2-7; 7 positions agree with TRBD2. Germline CDR1 reads MNHDT; CDR2 reads YYDKIL. The CDR3 is 15 amino acids. V was pared by 5 bases and J by 0 bases, with 7 bases of the junction left unmatched. CDR3 DNA (partial): TGTGCTAGCAGTCTTAGCTGGGGGAGCTCCTAT. It is translated as CASSLSWGSSY. The whole CDR3 is CASSLSWGSSYEQYF.

This clone was seen at least ten times. Mouse names are used for the genes. Other DNA sequences of this sample code for an identical CDR3. The chain's CDR3 is CASSEQGSAETLYF. CDR3 DNA, as far as it was read: TGTGCCAGCAGTGAACAGGGGAGTGCAGAA. V and J are TRBV13-1 and TRBJ2-3, with 7 bases matching TRBD1. The CDR3 end falls 4 residues outside the read, so it is completed with the germline J gene. This CDR3 has 14 amino acids. The V gene end was trimmed by 2 bases and the J gene end by 0 bases; junction bases not matched to a gene: 0. In germline, CDR1 is NSHNY, CDR2 SYGAGN.

Concerning this clone: Mouse gene names and germline throughout. The read ends 4 residues before the CDR3 terminus; that terminus is restored from the germline J gene. The gene calls are TRBV1 and TRBJ2-7; 8 bases are shared with TRBD2. V lost 1 base to trimming and J lost 3 bases; unmatched junction nucleotides: 5. CDR3 length: 15 residues. Germline CDR1 and CDR2: NSQYPW and LRSPGD (reference sequence). CDR3 DNA, as far as it was read: TGCACCTGCAGTGCAGGGACTGGGCTCCTCTAT. This gives the protein CTCSAGTGLLY. The entire CDR3 is CTCSAGTGLLYEQYF.

Comment on this clone: Gene and germline names: mouse. The CDR3 end falls 4 residues outside the read, so it is completed with the germline J gene. The chain joins TRBV13-3 to TRBJ2-7, with a possible D match to TRBD2 (5 bases). Germline V CDR1 and CDR2: NNHDY, SYVADS. The CDR3 consists of 13 residues. The CDR3 loop is CASSDGWGYEQYF. The CDR3 bases that were read are TGTGCCAGCAGTGATGGATGGGGATAT.

This clone was observed a few times. The gene symbols are mouse symbols. The read finishes 4 residues shy of the CDR3 end, and the germline J gene is used to complete it. Other DNA sequences from this sample encode an identical CDR3 as well. The chain links TRBV13-2 to TRBJ2-5; TRBD2 aligns across 8 bases. J lost 2 bases, V lost 4 bases, and 3 bases had no gene match. The CDR3 is 14 amino acids. Looked up from germline, CDR1 is NNHNN and CDR2 is SYGAGS (reference sequence). The sequenced CDR3 bases are TGTGCCAGCGGTCGGACTGGGTTCCAAGAC. Protein: CASGRTGFQD. The entire CDR3 sequence reads CASGRTGFQDTQYF.

This clone was picked up a small number of times. Gene names and germline match the mouse. The read ends 4 residues before the CDR3 terminus; that terminus is restored from the germline J gene. J is TRBJ2-2 and V is TRBV19; 10 positions match TRBD2. This CDR3 has 15 amino acids. The trim removed 6 bases at V and 3 bases at J, leaving 5 bases unmatched. Germline values: CDR1 FNHDT, CDR2 SITEND (reference sequence). The CDR3 reads CASTGGAPDTGQLYF. The sequenced CDR3 bases are TGTGCCAGCACTGGGGGGGCGCCGGACACCGGG.

Regarding this clone: Mouse gene names apply. Sequencing ends 4 residues short of the CDR3 end; the germline J gene provides the rest. The chain couples TRBV13-2 to TRBJ1-2; D not resolved. The CDR3 length is 13 residues. The germline gives CDR1 NNHNN, CDR2 SYGAGS (reference sequence). The ends were cut back, 1 base at V and 1 base at J, with 5 bases in the middle. The CDR3 reads CASGDLKNSDYTF. The sequenced CDR3 bases are TGTGCCAGCGGTGATCTGAAAAACTCC.

Details on this clone: Genes and germline come from the mouse. The missing CDR3 end, 4 residues past where the read stops, is filled in from the germline J gene. The same CDR3 can be traced to other DNA sequences in this sample. V usage is TRBV19 and J usage is TRBJ2-5; 7 bases fit TRBD2. The junction had 3 bases not matched to a gene; V was cut back by 2 bases and J by 0 bases. There are 15 residues in the CDR3. CDR1 and CDR2 (germline): FNHDT, SITEND (reference sequence). The CDR3 spells CASSILGVNQDTQYF. The sequenced CDR3 bases are TGTGCCAGCAGTATCCTGGGGGTTAACCAAGAC.

As regards this clone: The gene names given are mouse names. The CDR3 end lies 4 residues beyond the end of the read and is filled in from the germline J gene. This specimen includes other DNA sequences encoding the same CDR3. The chain links TRBV5 to TRBJ2-1; TRBD2 matches 9 bases. Trimming cost V 0 bases and J 3 bases; bases outside gene matches: 3. Germline V gene lookup returns CDR1 LGHNA and CDR2 YNLKQL (reference sequence). The CDR3 length is 16 residues. CDR3 sequence reads: CASSQEGWGGYAEQFF. The sequenced CDR3 bases are TGTGCCAGCAGCCAAGAAGGCTGGGGGGGCTATGCT.

This clone was found many times. Germline and genes: mouse. The CDR3 is cut off 4 residues early in the read; its end comes from the germline J gene. The gene calls are TRBV17 and TRBJ2-5; 8 bases agree with TRBD1. This CDR3 has 15 amino acids. V gave up 5 bases and J gave up 3 bases; unmatched junction bases: 7. The V gene's germline CDR1 is MNHDT and CDR2 YYDKIL. CDR3 DNA, as far as it was read: TGTGCTAGCAGTGCCCGACAGGGGCGGCAAGAC. This gives the protein CASSARQGRQD. The entire CDR3 is CASSARQGRQDTQYF.

This clone was picked up a small number of times. The germline and genes are mouse ones. The read gets to within 4 residues of the CDR3 end, and the germline J gene fills in the rest. V usage is TRBV13-1 and J usage is TRBJ1-2; D call uncertain. CDR3 size: 13 residues. V dropped 3 bases and J dropped 3 bases, with 9 bases sitting between them. Per germline, CDR1 NSHNY and CDR2 SYGAGN. Incomplete CDR3 DNA: TGTGCCAGCAGTGCCGAACAAGACTCC. It yields the protein CASSAEQDS. The entire CDR3 reads CASSAEQDSDYTF.

Ten or more counts support this clone. Genes and germline come from the mouse. The CDR3 reads CASSRAPANSDYTF. The part of the CDR3 DNA that was read is TGTGCTAGCAGTAGAGCGCCAGCAAACTCC. V and J are TRBV17 and TRBJ1-2; D is ambiguous. Coverage ceases 4 residues before the CDR3 finishes, and the germline J gene fills in the end. The CDR3 extends over 14 amino acids. The ends were cut back, 1 base at V and 0 bases at J, with 6 bases in the middle. Germline V gene data show CDR1 as MNHDT and CDR2 as YYDKIL.

This clone was detected only a few times. Gene and germline names: mouse. The read finishes 4 residues shy of the CDR3 end, and the germline J gene is used to complete it. The chain combines TRBV4 with TRBJ1-2; 7 bases are a match to TRBD1. This CDR3 is 13 amino acids long. Germline trimming cut 8 bases from V and 0 bases from J; bases unmatched to any gene: 3. Germline V gene data show CDR1 as LGHDT and CDR2 as YNNKQL (reference sequence). The CDR3 region is CASGQASNSDYTF. CDR3 bases read: TGTGCCAGCGGACAGGCCTCAAACTCC.

There are a few counts of this clone. Gene names are mouse gene names. From the germline J gene comes the end of the CDR3, since the read stops 3 residues before it. The chain carries TRBV5 and TRBJ1-6; D remains unclear. TRBJ1-6 is designated an ORF whose function remains uncertain. Trimming took off 0 bases at V and 4 bases at J, with 7 bases between the two ends. Germline CDR1 and CDR2: LGHNA and YNLKQL (reference sequence). The CDR3 has 15 residues. This CDR3 reads CASSQEAEYNSPLYF. CDR3 bases read: TGTGCCAGCAGCCAAGAAGCAGAATATAATTCGCCC.

This clone showed up just a few times. Genes and germline are mouse. The read is 4 residues too short to cover the CDR3 end, so that end is filled in from the germline J gene. The V and J genes are TRBV5 and TRBJ1-1, with D possibly being TRBD1 (5 bases). Germline V gene data show CDR1 as LGHNA and CDR2 as YNLKQL (reference sequence). This CDR3 comprises 14 residues. The CDR3 is CASSHDWGMREVFF. Incomplete CDR3 DNA: TGTGCCAGCAGCCACGACTGGGGGATGAGA.

Concerning this clone itself: All gene names here are mouse names. The read terminates 4 residues before the CDR3 end, so the remaining end is supplied by the germline J gene. The J gene is TRBJ2-3, the V gene TRBV13-3; 8 bases map to TRBD2. Germline assignment: CDR1 NNHDY and CDR2 SYVADS. There are 15 residues in the CDR3. Trimming removed 2 bases from V and 4 bases from J; junction bases left unmatched: 6. CDR3 bases read: TGTGCCAGCAGTGACCGGCTGGGGGGCCCAGAA. Protein sequence: CASSDRLGGPE. The whole CDR3 protein reads CASSDRLGGPETLYF.

Notes on this clone: Gene names denote mouse genes. Different DNA sequences within this sample yield the same CDR3. Partial CDR3 DNA: TGTGCCTGGAGTCGACTGGGTAACTATGCT. This codes for CAWSRLGNYA. The complete CDR3 reads CAWSRLGNYAEQFF. The J gene is TRBJ2-1, the V gene TRBV31; 7 nucleotides line up with TRBD2. Coverage ceases 4 residues before the CDR3 finishes, and the germline J gene fills in the end. Germline trimming cut 1 base from V and 0 bases from J; bases unmatched to any gene: 0. Germline CDR1 and CDR2: GKSSPN and SITVG. CDR3 length equals 14 residues.

In its sample, this clone was seen a few times. Gene names and germline match the mouse. Read data end 4 residues before the CDR3 end; the end is taken from the germline J gene. Other DNA sequences in this specimen translate into the identical CDR3. This sequence joins TRBV13-1 and TRBJ2-7; TRBD2 matches 8 bases. CDR3 length: 14 residues. The germline CDR1 and CDR2 sequences are NSHNY and SYGAGN. V was pared by 3 bases and J by 3 bases, with 5 bases of the junction left unmatched. The CDR3: CASSGSTGGYEQYF. The CDR3 bases that were read are TGTGCCAGCAGTGGGTCTACTGGGGGCTAT.